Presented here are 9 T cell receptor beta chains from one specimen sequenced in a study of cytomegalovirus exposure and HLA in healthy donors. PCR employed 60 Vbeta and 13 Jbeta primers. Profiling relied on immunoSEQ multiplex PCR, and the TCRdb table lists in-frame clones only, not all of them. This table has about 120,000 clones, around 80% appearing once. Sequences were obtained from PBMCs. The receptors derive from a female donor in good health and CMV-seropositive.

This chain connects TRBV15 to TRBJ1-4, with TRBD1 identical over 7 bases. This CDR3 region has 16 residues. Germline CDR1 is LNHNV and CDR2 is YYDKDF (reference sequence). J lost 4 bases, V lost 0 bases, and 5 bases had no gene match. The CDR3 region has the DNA TGTGCCACCAGCAGAGATAACAGGGGCCTTAATGAAAAACTGTTTTTT. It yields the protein CATSRDNRGLNEKLFF.

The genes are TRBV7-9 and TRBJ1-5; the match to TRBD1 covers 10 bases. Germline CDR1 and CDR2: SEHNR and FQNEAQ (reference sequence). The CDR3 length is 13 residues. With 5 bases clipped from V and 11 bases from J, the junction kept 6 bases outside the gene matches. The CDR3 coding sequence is TGTGCCAGCAGCCGACAGGGGGCCACGGCCCAGCATTTT. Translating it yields CASSRQGATAQHF.

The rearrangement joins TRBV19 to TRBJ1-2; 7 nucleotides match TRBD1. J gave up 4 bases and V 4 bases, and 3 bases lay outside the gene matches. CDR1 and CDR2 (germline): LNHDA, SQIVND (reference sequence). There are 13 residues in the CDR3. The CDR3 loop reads CASSKGQLYGYTF. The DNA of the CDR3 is TGTGCCAGTAGTAAGGGACAGCTCTATGGCTACACCTTC.

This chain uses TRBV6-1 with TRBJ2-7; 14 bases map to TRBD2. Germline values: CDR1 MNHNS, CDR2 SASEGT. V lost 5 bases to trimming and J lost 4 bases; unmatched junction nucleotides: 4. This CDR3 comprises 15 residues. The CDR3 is CASSSGTSGGYEQYF. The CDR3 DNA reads TGTGCCAGCAGTTCCGGGACTAGCGGGGGTTACGAGCAGTACTTC.

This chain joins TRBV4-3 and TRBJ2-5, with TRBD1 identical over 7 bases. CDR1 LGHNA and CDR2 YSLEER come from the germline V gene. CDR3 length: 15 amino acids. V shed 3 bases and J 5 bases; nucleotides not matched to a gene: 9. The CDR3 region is CASSHSGQAQETQYF. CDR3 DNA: TGCGCCAGCAGCCATTCCGGACAGGCCCAGGAGACCCAGTACTTC.

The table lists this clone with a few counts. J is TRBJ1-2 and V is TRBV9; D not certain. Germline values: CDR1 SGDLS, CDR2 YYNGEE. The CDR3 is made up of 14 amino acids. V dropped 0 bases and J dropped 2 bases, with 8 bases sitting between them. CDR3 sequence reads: CASSVEGGNYGYTF. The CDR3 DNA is TGTGCCAGCAGCGTAGAAGGCGGAAACTATGGCTACACCTTC. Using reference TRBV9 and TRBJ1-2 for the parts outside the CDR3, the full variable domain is DSGVTQTPKHLITATGQRVTLRCSPRSGDLSVYWYQQSLDQGLQFLIQYYNGEERAKGNILERFSAQQFPDLHSELNLSSLELGDSALYFCASSVEGGNYGYTFGSGTRLTVV.

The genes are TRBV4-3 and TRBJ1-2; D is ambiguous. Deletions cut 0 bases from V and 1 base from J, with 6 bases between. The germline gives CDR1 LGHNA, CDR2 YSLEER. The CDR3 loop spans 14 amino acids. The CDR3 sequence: CASSQDRDNYGYTF. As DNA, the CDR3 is TGCGCCAGCAGCCAAGATCGCGATAACTATGGCTACACCTTC.

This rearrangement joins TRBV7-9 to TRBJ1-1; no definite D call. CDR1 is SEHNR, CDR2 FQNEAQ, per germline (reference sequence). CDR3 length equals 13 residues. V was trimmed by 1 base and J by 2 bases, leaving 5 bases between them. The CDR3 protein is CASSLGSNTEAFF. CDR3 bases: TGTGCCAGCAGCTTAGGCAGTAACACTGAAGCTTTCTTT.

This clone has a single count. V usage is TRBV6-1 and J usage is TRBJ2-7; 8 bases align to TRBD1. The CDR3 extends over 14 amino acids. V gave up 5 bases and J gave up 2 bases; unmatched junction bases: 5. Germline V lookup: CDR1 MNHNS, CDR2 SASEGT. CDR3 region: CASSSAGQAYEQYF. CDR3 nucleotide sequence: TGTGCCAGCAGTTCCGCGGGACAGGCCTACGAGCAGTACTTC.